This T cell receptor (beta chain) stems from a study of blood T cell repertoires in COVID-19. Study-wide background: From T cells, B-cell-depleted T cells, or PBMCs came the material, which was cDNA or gDNA.

This clone was picked up a small number of times. Under the authors' procedure: Reference gene primer amplification yielded estimated nucleated cell counts. Only in-frame clones appear in the TCRdb table, and some are missing; sequencing was by immunoSEQ multiplex PCR. The D gene and trimming were derived from the DNA, and the V and J assignments and clone size from that table. The sample lists about 340,000 clones, roughly 90% seen once, with 7.1% in the top ten. Trimming pared 0 bases from V and 0 bases from J, leaving 12 bases between. Germline values: CDR1 WNHNN, CDR2 SYGVQD (reference sequence). This CDR3 is 16 amino acids long. Seattle researchers signed up patients amid active infection and tracked them longitudinally.

This clonotype was obtained from a woman aged 55 to 70 with COVID-19, enrolled during active disease. The sequenced material came from peripheral blood. The chain recombines TRBV10-1 with TRBJ2-7; possibly TRBD2 for D (5 bases). In nucleotides, the CDR3 is TGCGCCAGCAGTGAGTCTTCTGGACGGGACTCCTACGAGCAGTACTTC. Its protein is CASSESSGRDSYEQYF.